This T cell receptor beta chain stems from a study of T cell responses to AZD1222 COVID-19 vaccine. About the research overall: Pooled samples include second doses given at about 4 or 12 weeks. Study observations and caveats: Clonal diversity was possibly underestimated, and white British individuals and females predominated among donors.

The repertoire was sequenced with immunoSEQ multiplex PCR; TCRdb's copy has only in-frame clones and lacks some. The sample has approximately 110,000 clones; roughly 84% are singletons. The germline V gene encodes CDR1 LGHNA and CDR2 YNFKEQ. Unmatched junction bases numbered 9, after V lost 1 base and J lost 6 bases. CDR3 length: 15 residues. A word on this clone: Its antigen is unknown.

The origin of this receptor is an adult in good health. The input for sequencing was peripheral blood, taken on day 0 of AZD1222 vaccination. The V call is TRBV4-2, the J call TRBJ2-7; TRBD1 agrees at 7 bases. CDR3 in DNA: TGTGCCAGCAGCCAAGCCCCTGACAGGGTTGGCGAGCAGTACTTC. Its protein product is CASSQAPDRVGEQYF.